This T cell receptor beta chain appears in the sequencing data of a study of read filtering for tumor transcriptome and immune sequencing. Study-level information: Transcriptome libraries were built from DNase-treated RNA. TCR-mapped reads were about 3.5 to 10.27 million with IR-seq versus roughly 80 to 1,300 with RNA-seq.

This library used 300 to 450 ng RNA and molecular barcoded adaptors spanning alpha/delta and beta/gamma chains. TCRdb analysed the reads with MiXCR anew, one entry per CDR3 protein. The sample records around 60,000 distinct CDR3 sequences, roughly 18% being singletons. Study findings and constraints: Without single-read clonotypes, shared clonotype proportions correlated more between IR-seq and RNA-seq.

Remarks on this clonotype: The antigen remains undetermined.

Sequenced material: a population of CD138-negative cells sorted from bone marrow. The source is a donor at least 40 years old with multiple myeloma.

CDR3: CASSLTQESEQYF. The CDR3 DNA sequence: TGTGCCAGCAGCCTGACTCAGGAGAGCGAGCAGTACTTC. The genes are TRBV14 and TRBJ2-7; no clear D. Germline V gene lookup returns CDR1 SGHDN and CDR2 FVKESK. This CDR3 contains 13 residues. V dropped 4 bases and J dropped 6 bases, with 13 bases sitting between them.